The table lists the clone carrying this TCR beta chain with a few counts. Its antigen is as yet unknown. Cultured CD4+ T cells had their DNA profiled by the Oncomine TCR Beta short-read assay. TCRdb re-analysed the PCR reads in MiXCR, keeping a single row per CDR3 protein. The data contain roughly 15,000 distinct CDR3 sequences, over 50% of them seen just once; the ten biggest clones take up 11%. The data were taken from a study of vaccination and CD4 T cells after COVID-19. Study details: Nasal swab PCR showed SARS-CoV-2 in convalescent patients, roughly nine with mild and one with severe disease. In culture, cells were exposed to overlapping spike peptides from SARS-CoV-2, HCoV-NL63, HCoV-OC43 and HCoV-229E.

Treatment defined: 10-day PBMC culture with coronavirus spike peptide pools or control peptides (ViraFEST assay). J gave up 0 bases and V 0 bases, and 5 bases lay outside the gene matches. CDR1 and CDR2 from the germline V gene are DFQATT and SNEGSKA (reference sequence). The CDR3 loop spans 17 amino acids. Sample: CD4+ T cells from blood, cultured in vitro. V is TRBV20-1 and J is TRBJ2-2, with 9 bases fitting TRBD2. The source is a human donor who had recovered from COVID-19. In DNA form, the CDR3 reads TGCAGTGCTAGAGATAAGCGGGGGGCGTCGAACACCGGGGAGCTGTTTTTT. Translating it yields CSARDKRGASNTGELFF.